This TCR beta chain was recorded in a study of T cell changes during pregnancy in multiple sclerosis. Unmatched junction bases numbered 7, after V lost 1 base and J lost 1 base. There are 20 residues in the CDR3. CDR1 LNHDA and CDR2 SQIVND come from the germline V gene (reference sequence). Sequenced by immunoSEQ multiplex PCR; TCRdb stores in-frame clones only, minus some. The table lists fewer than 95,000 clones, about 94% of them singletons. The sequences come from peripheral blood, collected in the first trimester of pregnancy. This TCR was sampled from a female donor in good health, enrolled as a control in a pregnancy study. This chain joins TRBV19 and TRBJ2-4; 16 bases fit TRBD2. The CDR3 region is CASSIGGTSGREVAKNIQYF. The CDR3, as DNA: TGTGCCAGTAGTATAGGTGGGACTAGCGGGAGGGAGGTGGCCAAAAACATTCAGTACTTC.